The TCR beta chain described here comes from a study of early T cells in non-severe SARS-CoV-2 infection. Study-level background: Investigators sequenced bulk RNA drawn from unsorted whole blood, and chains remained unpaired. Points from the study as a whole: The matching step, a VDJdb search, favored anti-spike CD8 responses and missed private and CD4 specificities.

Germline V lookup: CDR1 SGHAT, CDR2 FQDESV (reference sequence). V shed 5 bases, J shed 3 bases, and the junction held 10 bases outside the gene matches. The CDR3 totals 15 residues. This clonotype has just a few counts. What it binds is not known. Individual cDNA molecules carried attached unique molecular identifiers. TCRdb reprocessed the 5' RACE reads with MiXCR, giving one entry per CDR3 protein. The table has roughly 50,000 distinct CDR3 sequences, about 9.8% seen once; the top ten hold roughly 8.3%. The sequence came from an adult who was a healthcare worker with PCR-confirmed SARS-CoV-2 infection or an uninfected control (not recorded which). The chain employs TRBV11-1 and TRBJ2-7; TRBD1 matches 7 bases. Material for sequencing was whole blood. For the CDR3, the DNA is TGTGCCAGCAGCCGCTCCGAAGGGGGCAACTACGAGCAGTACTTC. This translates into CASSRSEGGNYEQYF.